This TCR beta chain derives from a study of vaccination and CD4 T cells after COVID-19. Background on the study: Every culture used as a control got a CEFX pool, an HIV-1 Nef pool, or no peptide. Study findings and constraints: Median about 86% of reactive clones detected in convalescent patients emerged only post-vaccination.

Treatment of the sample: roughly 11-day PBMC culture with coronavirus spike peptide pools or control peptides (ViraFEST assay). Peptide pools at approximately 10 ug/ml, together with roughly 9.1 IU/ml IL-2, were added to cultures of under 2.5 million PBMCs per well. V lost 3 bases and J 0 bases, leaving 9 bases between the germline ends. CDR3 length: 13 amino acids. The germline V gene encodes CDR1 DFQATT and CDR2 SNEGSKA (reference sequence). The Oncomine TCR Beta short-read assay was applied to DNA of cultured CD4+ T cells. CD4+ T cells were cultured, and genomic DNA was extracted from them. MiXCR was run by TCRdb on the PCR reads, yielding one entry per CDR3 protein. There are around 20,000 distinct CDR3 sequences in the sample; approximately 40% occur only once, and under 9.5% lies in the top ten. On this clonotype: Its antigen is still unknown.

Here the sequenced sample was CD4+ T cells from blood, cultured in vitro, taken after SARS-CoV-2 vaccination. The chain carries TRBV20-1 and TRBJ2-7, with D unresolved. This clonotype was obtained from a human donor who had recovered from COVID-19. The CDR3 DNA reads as TGCAGTGCTAGTTCAGAGAGCTCCTACGAGCAGTACTTC. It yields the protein CSASSESSYEQYF.